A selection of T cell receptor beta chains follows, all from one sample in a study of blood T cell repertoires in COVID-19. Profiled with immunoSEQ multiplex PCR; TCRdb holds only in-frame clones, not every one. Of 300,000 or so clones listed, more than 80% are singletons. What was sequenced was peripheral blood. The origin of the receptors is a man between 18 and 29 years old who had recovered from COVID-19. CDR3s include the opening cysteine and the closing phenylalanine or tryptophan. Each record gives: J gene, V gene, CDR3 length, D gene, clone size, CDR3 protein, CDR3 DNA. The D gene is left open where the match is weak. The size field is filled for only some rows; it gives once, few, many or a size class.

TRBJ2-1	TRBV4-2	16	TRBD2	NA	CASSQERLAGYNEQFF	TGTGCCAGCAGCCAAGAACGACTAGCGGGTTACAATGAGCAGTTCTTC
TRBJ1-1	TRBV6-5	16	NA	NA	CASSYEGPTGGTEAFF	TGTGCCAGCAGTTACGAAGGCCCGACCGGGGGCACTGAAGCTTTCTTT
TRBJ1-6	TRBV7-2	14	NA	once	CASKHTRDTLPLHF	TGTGCCAGCAAGCACACACGGGATACCCTCCCCCTCCACTTT
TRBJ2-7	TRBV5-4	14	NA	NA	CASSLGAGEYEQYF	TGTGCCAGCAGCTTGGGGGCAGGGGAGTACGAGCAGTACTTC
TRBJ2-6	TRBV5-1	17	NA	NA	CASSLRDTLSGANVLTF	TGCGCCAGCAGCCTCCGGGACACCCTCTCTGGGGCCAACGTCCTGACTTTC
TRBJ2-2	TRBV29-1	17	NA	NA	CSVKIQGWRANTGELFF	TGCAGCGTCAAAATTCAGGGATGGAGGGCGAACACCGGGGAGCTGTTTTTT
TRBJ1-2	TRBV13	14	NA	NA	CASSSGPGGDGYTF	TGTGCCAGCAGCTCAGGCCCGGGAGGGGATGGCTACACCTTC
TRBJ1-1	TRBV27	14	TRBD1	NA	CASKTGLANTEAFF	TGTGCCAGCAAGACAGGGCTTGCGAACACTGAAGCTTTCTTT
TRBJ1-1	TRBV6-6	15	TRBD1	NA	CAALLQGTGIVEAFF	TGTGCCGCCCTCCTCCAAGGGACAGGGATCGTTGAAGCTTTCTTT
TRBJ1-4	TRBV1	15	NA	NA	CTSSSKCNPREKLFF	TGCACCAGCAGCTCCAAGTGCAACCCTCGGGAAAAACTGTTTTTT
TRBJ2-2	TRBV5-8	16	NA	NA	CASSLGAGSNTGELFF	TGTGCCAGCAGCTTGGGAGCAGGATCGAACACCGGGGAGCTGTTTTTT
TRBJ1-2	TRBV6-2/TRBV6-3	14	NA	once	CASSYKTVGYGYTF	TGTGCCAGCAGTTACAAGACAGTGGGCTATGGCTACACCTTC
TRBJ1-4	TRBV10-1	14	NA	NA	CASPLRVTNEKLFF	TGCGCCAGCCCCCTCCGGGTGACTAATGAAAAACTGTTTTTT
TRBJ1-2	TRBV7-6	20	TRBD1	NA	CASSIVPGQGSGESNYGYTF	TGTGCCAGCAGCATTGTCCCGGGACAGGGATCGGGGGAATCTAACTATGGCTACACCTTC
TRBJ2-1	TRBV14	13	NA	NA	CASSQNSVDEQFF	TGTGCCAGCAGCCAGAATTCAGTTGATGAGCAGTTCTTC
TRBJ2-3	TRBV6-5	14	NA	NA	CASSYSKVRDTQYF	TGTGCCAGCAGTTACTCTAAAGTGCGGGATACGCAGTATTTT
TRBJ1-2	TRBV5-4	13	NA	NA	CASSLQGFYGYTF	TGTGCCAGCAGCCTGCAGGGTTTTTATGGCTACACCTTC
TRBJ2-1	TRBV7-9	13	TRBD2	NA	CASSSSSGRVEFF	TGTGCCAGCAGCTCCTCTAGCGGGAGGGTCGAGTTCTTC
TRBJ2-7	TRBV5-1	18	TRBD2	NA	CASSSRQGGTSGSYEQYF	TGCGCCAGCAGCTCACGACAGGGAGGGACTAGCGGATCCTACGAGCAGTACTTC
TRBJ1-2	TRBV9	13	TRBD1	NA	CASSLQGSAGYTF	TGTGCCAGCAGCCTACAGGGGTCGGCTGGCTACACCTTC
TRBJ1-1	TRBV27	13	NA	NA	CASRTGLNTEAFF	TGTGCCAGCAGGACAGGATTGAACACTGAAGCTTTCTTT
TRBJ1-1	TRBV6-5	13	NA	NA	CASRSLGDTEAFF	TGTGCCAGCAGGTCCTTAGGGGACACTGAAGCTTTCTTT
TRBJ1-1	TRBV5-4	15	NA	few	CASSLESRGGTEAFF	TGTGCCAGCAGCTTGGAATCAAGGGGCGGCACTGAAGCTTTCTTT
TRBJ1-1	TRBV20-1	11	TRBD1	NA	CSATDRAEAFF	TGCAGTGCAACGGACAGGGCTGAAGCTTTCTTT
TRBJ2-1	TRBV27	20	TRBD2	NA	CASSLYSLGTGRPLDNEQFF	TGTGCCAGCAGTTTATATTCCCTCGGTACCGGGAGGCCCCTAGACAATGAGCAGTTCTTC
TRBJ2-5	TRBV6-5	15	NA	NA	CASRAGVGAQETQYF	TGTGCCAGCAGGGCGGGAGTGGGGGCCCAAGAGACCCAGTACTTC
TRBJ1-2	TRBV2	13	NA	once	CASSELPNYGYTF	TGTGCCAGCAGTGAACTTCCTAACTATGGCTACACCTTC
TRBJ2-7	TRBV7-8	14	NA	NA	CASSLAASGYEQYF	TGTGCCAGCAGCTTAGCGGCTAGTGGCTACGAGCAGTACTTC
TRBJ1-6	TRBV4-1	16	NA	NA	CASSQSGGAYNSPLHF	TGCGCCAGCAGCCAATCCGGGGGGGCCTATAATTCACCCCTCCACTTT
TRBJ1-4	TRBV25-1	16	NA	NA	CASSVRAGADNEKLFF	TGTGCCAGCAGTGTCCGGGCAGGGGCAGATAATGAAAAACTGTTTTTT
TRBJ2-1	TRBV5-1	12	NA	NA	CASSLKGNEQFF	TGCGCCAGCAGCTTAAAGGGGAATGAGCAGTTCTTC
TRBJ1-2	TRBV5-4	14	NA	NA	CASSLGQRENGYTF	TGTGCCAGCAGCTTGGGACAGAGAGAAAATGGCTACACCTTC
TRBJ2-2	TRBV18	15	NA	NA	CASSPTRETTGELFF	TGTGCCAGCTCACCTACTCGGGAGACCACCGGGGAGCTGTTTTTT
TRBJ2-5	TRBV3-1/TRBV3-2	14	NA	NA	CASVSEGGQETQYF	TGTGCCAGCGTTTCTGAGGGAGGACAAGAGACCCAGTACTTC
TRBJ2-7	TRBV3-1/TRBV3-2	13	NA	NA	CASSTTSRYEQYF	TGTGCCAGCAGCACGACAAGCCGCTACGAGCAGTACTTC
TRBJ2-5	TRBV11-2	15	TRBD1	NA	CASSSTGGHYETQYF	TGTGCCAGCAGCTCGACAGGGGGGCACTACGAGACCCAGTACTTC
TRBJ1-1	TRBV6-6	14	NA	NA	CASSLGGRETEAFF	TGTGCCAGCAGCCTGGGGGGGCGGGAAACTGAAGCTTTCTTT
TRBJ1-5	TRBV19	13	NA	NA	CATKDKPDQPQHF	TGTGCCACCAAGGACAAGCCGGATCAGCCCCAGCATTTT
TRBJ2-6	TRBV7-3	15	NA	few	CASSPTRAGANVLTF	TGTGCCAGCAGCCCAACCCGGGCTGGGGCCAACGTCCTGACTTTC
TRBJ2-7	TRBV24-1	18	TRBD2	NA	CATSDPDQRERLAYEQYF	TGTGCCACCAGTGACCCCGACCAGCGGGAGCGGCTGGCGTACGAGCAGTACTTC
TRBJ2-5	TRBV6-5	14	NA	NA	CASSDLIRVKTQYF	TGTGCCAGCAGCGACTTGATCAGGGTAAAGACCCAGTACTTC
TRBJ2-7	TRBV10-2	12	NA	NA	CASYFQGSEQYF	TGCGCCAGCTATTTTCAGGGTTCCGAGCAGTACTTC
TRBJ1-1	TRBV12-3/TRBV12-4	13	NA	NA	CASSFRAGSKAFF	TGTGCCAGCAGTTTTCGGGCAGGGTCGAAAGCTTTCTTT
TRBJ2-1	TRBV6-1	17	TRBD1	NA	CASSERSWDRGRNEQFF	TGTGCCAGCAGTGAACGCTCCTGGGACAGGGGGCGTAATGAGCAGTTCTTC
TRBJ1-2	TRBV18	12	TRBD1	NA	CASSGQGDGYTF	TGTGCCAGCTCCGGACAGGGCGATGGCTACACCTTC
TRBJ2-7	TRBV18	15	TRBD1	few	CASSPMGQGDNEQYF	TGTGCCAGCTCACCAATGGGACAGGGAGACAACGAGCAGTACTTC